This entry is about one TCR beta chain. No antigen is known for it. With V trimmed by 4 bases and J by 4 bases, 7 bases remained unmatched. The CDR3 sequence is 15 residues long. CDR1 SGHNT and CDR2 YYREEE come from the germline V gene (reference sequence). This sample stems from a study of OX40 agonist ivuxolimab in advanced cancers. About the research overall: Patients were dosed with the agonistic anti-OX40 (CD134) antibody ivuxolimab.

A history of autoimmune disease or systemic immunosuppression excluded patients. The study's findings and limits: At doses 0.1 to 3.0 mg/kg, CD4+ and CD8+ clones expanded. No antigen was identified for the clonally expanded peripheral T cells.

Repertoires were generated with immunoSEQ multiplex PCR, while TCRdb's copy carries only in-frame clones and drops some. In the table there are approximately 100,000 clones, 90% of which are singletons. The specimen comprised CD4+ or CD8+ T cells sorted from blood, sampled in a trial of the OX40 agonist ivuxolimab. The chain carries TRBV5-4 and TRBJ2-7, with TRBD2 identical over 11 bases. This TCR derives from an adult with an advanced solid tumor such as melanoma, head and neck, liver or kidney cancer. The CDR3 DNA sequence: TGTGCCAGCAGCCAACGGACTAGCGGGTCTTACGAGCAGTACTTC. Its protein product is CASSQRTSGSYEQYF.